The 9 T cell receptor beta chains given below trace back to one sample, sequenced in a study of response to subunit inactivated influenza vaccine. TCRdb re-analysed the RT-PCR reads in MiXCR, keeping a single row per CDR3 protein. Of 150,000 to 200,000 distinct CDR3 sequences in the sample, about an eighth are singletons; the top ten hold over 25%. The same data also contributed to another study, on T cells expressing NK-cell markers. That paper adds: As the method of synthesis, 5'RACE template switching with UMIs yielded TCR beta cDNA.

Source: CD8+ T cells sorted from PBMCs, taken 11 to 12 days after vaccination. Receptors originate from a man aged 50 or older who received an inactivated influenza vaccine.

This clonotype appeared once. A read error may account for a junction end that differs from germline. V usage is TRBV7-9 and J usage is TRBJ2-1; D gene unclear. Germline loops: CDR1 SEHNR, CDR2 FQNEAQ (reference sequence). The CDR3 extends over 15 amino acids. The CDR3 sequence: CASSLADRLYNDQFF. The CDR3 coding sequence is TGTGCCAGCAGCTTAGCGGATCGGCTGTACAATGACCAGTTCTTC. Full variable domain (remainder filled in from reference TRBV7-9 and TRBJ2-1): DTGVSQNPRHKITKRGQNVTFRCDPISEHNRLYWYRQTLGQGPEFLTYFQNEAQLEKSRLLSDRFSAERPKGSFSTLEIQRTEQGDSAMYLCASSLADRLYNDQFFGPGTRLTVL.

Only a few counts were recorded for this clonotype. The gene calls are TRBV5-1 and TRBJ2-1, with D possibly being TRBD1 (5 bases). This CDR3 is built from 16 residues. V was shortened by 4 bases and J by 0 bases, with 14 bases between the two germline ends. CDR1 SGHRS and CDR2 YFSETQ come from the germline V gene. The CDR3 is CASSGVGRSSYNEQFF. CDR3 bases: TGCGCCAGCAGCGGGGTGGGGCGGAGCTCCTACAATGAGCAGTTCTTC.

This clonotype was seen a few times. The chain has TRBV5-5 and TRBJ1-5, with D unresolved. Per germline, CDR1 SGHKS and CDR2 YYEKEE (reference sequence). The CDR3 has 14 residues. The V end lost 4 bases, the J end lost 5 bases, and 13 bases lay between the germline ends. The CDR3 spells CASSADGGDQPQHF. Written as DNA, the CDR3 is TGTGCCAGCAGCGCGGACGGCGGTGATCAGCCCCAGCATTTT.

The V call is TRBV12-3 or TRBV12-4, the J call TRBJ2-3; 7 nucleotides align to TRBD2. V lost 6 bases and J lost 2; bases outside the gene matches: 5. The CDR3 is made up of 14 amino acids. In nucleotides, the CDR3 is TGTGCCAGCAGCCTAGCGGCATACACAGATACGCAGTATTTT. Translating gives CASSLAAYTDTQYF.

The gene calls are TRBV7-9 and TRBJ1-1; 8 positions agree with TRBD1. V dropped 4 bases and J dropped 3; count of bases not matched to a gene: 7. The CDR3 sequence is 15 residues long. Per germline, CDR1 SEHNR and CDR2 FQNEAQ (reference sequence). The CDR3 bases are TGTGCCAGCAGCTACAACAGGGGGAGGTACACTGAAGCTTTCTTT. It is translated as CASSYNRGRYTEAFF.

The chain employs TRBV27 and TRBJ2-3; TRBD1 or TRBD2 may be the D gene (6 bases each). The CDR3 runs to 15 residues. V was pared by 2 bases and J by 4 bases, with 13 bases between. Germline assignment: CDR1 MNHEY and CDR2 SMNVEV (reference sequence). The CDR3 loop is CASSLMGGRPDTQYF. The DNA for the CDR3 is TGTGCCAGCAGTTTAATGGGGGGCCGCCCAGATACGCAGTATTTT.

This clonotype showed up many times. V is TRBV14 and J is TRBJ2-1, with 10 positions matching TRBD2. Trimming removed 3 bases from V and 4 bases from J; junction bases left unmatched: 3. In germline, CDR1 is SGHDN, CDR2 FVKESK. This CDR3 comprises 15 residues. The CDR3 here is CASSQVAGGYNEQFF. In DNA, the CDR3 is TGTGCCAGCAGCCAGGTAGCGGGGGGATACAATGAGCAGTTCTTC.

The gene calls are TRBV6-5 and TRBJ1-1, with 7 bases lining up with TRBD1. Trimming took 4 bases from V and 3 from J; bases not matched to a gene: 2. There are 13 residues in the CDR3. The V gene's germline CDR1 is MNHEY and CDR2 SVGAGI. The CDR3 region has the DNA TGTGCCAGCAGTTCGGGGACAGACACTGAAGCTTTCTTT. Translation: CASSSGTDTEAFF.

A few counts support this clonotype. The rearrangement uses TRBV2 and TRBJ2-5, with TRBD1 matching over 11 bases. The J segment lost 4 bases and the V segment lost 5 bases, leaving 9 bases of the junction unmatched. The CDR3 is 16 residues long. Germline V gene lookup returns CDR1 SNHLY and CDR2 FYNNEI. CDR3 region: CASSRPRTGGTETQYF. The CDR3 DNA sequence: TGTGCCAGCAGTAGACCCAGGACAGGGGGCACAGAGACCCAGTACTTC.